The T cell receptor beta chain under discussion was sequenced for a study of T cells in Graves' hyperthyroidism and ophthalmopathy. The TCR beta CDR3 regions underwent amplification using RNA transcripts as the source. An initial round of RT-PCR targeting the TCR CDR3 relied on the HTBI primer set. TCRdb redid the calling of the multiplex PCR reads with MiXCR, one entry per CDR3 protein. The sample includes about 530,000 distinct CDR3 sequences, 17% seen only once; the top ten take 15% to 20%. J was trimmed by 3 bases and V by 3 bases; bases with no gene match: 6. The CDR3 consists of 16 residues. The germline CDR1 and CDR2 sequences are MDHEN and SYDVKM. This clonotype was picked up many times.

The sequence came from a woman between 18 and 29 years old with Graves' ophthalmopathy. The sample taken for sequencing was blood. The rearrangement uses TRBV28 and TRBJ2-5, with 11 bases identical to TRBD2. The CDR3 region has the DNA TGTGCCAGCAGTTTCCTTCGGGGACTAGCGGAAGAGACCCAGTACTTC. This gives the protein CASSFLRGLAEETQYF.